The 31 T cell receptor beta chains below come from one sample, sequenced in a study of cytomegalovirus exposure and HLA in healthy donors. The study ran its PCR with 60 Vbeta and 13 Jbeta primers. Profiling relied on immunoSEQ multiplex PCR, and the TCRdb table lists in-frame clones only, not all of them. The sample consists of around 150,000 clones, over 75% of them appearing once. Material: PBMCs. Receptor source: a woman in her thirties or forties in good health and CMV-seronegative.

The chain links TRBV6-5 to TRBJ2-1; D not certain. Looked up from germline, CDR1 is MNHEY and CDR2 is SVGAGI. With 8 bases removed from V and 9 bases from J, the gap between germline ends came to 20 bases. This CDR3 spans 14 amino acids. CDR3 DNA: TGTGCCAGCGCTAGGTTATCATACGATCGTGAGCAGTTCTTC. Its protein product is CASARLSYDREQFF.

The chain carries TRBV5-1 and TRBJ2-7, with TRBD1 matching 10 bases. Trimming took 4 bases from V and 4 from J; bases not matched to a gene: 14. Germline V gives CDR1 SGHRS, CDR2 YFSETQ. The CDR3 loop spans 17 amino acids. The CDR3 sequence: CASSLAPDLGQGYEQYF. In nucleotides, the CDR3 is TGCGCCAGCAGCCTTGCGCCCGACTTGGGACAGGGGTACGAGCAGTACTTC.

This clone has only a few counts. This chain links TRBV28 with TRBJ1-2, with 7 nucleotides matching TRBD1. CDR3 length: 15 amino acids. J lost 5 bases, V lost 6 bases, and 12 bases had no gene match. CDR1 and CDR2 (germline): MDHEN, SYDVKM. The CDR3 DNA follows: TGTGCCAGCAGCCAGCCAAGACAGGGAATGTATGGCTACACCTTC. Its translation is CASSQPRQGMYGYTF.

The CDR3 nucleotides are TGTGCCAGCAGCTTGCAGGGGGCGGTGGACATTCAGTACTTC. Encoded protein: CASSLQGAVDIQYF. J is TRBJ2-4 and V is TRBV5-4; 8 nucleotides agree with TRBD1. This CDR3 is built from 14 residues. Germline CDR1 and CDR2: SGHNT and YYREEE (reference sequence). The V segment lost 1 base and the J segment 8 bases; nucleotides outside the gene matches: 5.

The rearrangement joins TRBV6-1 to TRBJ2-7; TRBD2 matches at 7 bases. V lost 6 bases and J lost 3; bases outside the gene matches: 11. The V gene's germline CDR1 is MNHNS and CDR2 SASEGT. The CDR3 has 15 residues. CDR3 nucleotide sequence: TGTGCCAGCAGGAGGGAGTTCCGGGAGGACTACGAGCAGTACTTC. This translates into CASRREFREDYEQYF.

The count of this clone is one. The J gene is TRBJ2-2, the V gene TRBV4-2, with D possibly TRBD1 on 6 matching bases. The germline CDR1 and CDR2 sequences are LGHNA and YNFKEQ. V lost 4 bases and J 4 bases, leaving 16 bases between the germline ends. The CDR3 loop spans 16 amino acids. CDR3 bases: TGTGCCAGCAGCCCCGGACAGAAAGGTGGCACCGGGGAGCTGTTTTTT. It codes for CASSPGQKGGTGELFF.

The rearrangement links TRBV7-2 to TRBJ2-7; unclear D gene. V shed 0 bases and J shed 2 bases, with 5 bases lying between them. The CDR3 is 13 residues long. The V gene's germline CDR1 is SGHTA and CDR2 FQGNSA. In nucleotides, the CDR3 is TGTGCCAGCAGCTTAGCTTCTCCCTACGAGCAGTACTTC. Its translation: CASSLASPYEQYF. The full variable domain, in which reference TRBV7-2 and TRBJ2-7 provide the parts outside the CDR3, is GAGVSQSPSNKVTEKGKDVELRCDPISGHTALYWYRQSLGQGLEFLIYFQGNSAPDKSGLPSDRFSAERTGGSVSTLTIQRTQQEDSAVYLCASSLASPYEQYFGPGTRLTVT.

This chain connects TRBV6-5 to TRBJ1-5; unclear D gene. The germline gives CDR1 MNHEY, CDR2 SVGAGI. The V end was cut by 6 bases, the J end by 8 bases, with 14 bases between. The CDR3 is made up of 13 amino acids. The CDR3 DNA sequence: TGTGCCAGCAGCACGGGAGTAAAGGAGCCCCAGCATTTT. This encodes CASSTGVKEPQHF.

The chain combines TRBV29-1 with TRBJ2-1; 10 positions agree with TRBD2. The CDR3 sequence is 16 residues long. V was pared by 1 base and J by 0 bases, with 3 bases of the junction left unmatched. Germline values: CDR1 SQVTM, CDR2 ANQGSEA. The CDR3: CSVEASSGSSYNEQFF. Written as DNA, the CDR3 is TGCAGCGTTGAAGCGTCTAGCGGGAGCTCCTACAATGAGCAGTTCTTC.

DNA of the CDR3: TGTGCCAGCAGGGCCCAGGGGGTCACTGAAGCTTTCTTT. Translated: CASRAQGVTEAFF. The chain combines TRBV6-1 with TRBJ1-1; 7 bases are a match to TRBD1. This CDR3 is built from 13 residues. The V gene end was trimmed by 6 bases and the J gene end by 4 bases; junction bases not matched to a gene: 5. Germline V CDR1 and CDR2: MNHNS, SASEGT.

The genes are TRBV9 and TRBJ2-5; no clear D gene. The CDR3 is 14 amino acids. V lost 0 bases and J lost 2, with 8 bases in between. From germline, CDR1 is SGDLS and CDR2 YYNGEE. The CDR3 here is CASSVALLQETQYF. CDR3 coding DNA: TGTGCCAGCAGCGTAGCTCTACTACAAGAGACCCAGTACTTC.

The chain joins TRBV7-9 to TRBJ1-1; no reliable D call. This CDR3 is built from 14 residues. Trimming pared 8 bases from V and 2 bases from J, leaving 15 bases between. Per the germline V gene, CDR1 is SEHNR and CDR2 is FQNEAQ (reference sequence). This CDR3 reads CASGFSTENTEAFF. As DNA, the CDR3 is TGTGCCAGCGGGTTTAGTACAGAAAACACTGAAGCTTTCTTT.

This chain joins TRBV28 and TRBJ2-5; 14 nucleotides align to TRBD2. The DNA end lines up better with TRBJ2-7; the J call may be wrong. The CDR3 consists of 14 residues. The V gene's germline CDR1 is MDHEN and CDR2 SYDVKM. CDR3 coding DNA: TGTGCCAGCGGGACTAGCGGGAGTTCCTACGAGCAGTACTTC. It encodes CASGTSGSSYEQYF.

The chain links TRBV9 to TRBJ1-3, with 7 positions matching TRBD1. V was pared by 2 bases and J by 2 bases, with 4 bases of the junction left unmatched. This CDR3 has 15 residues. The germline CDR1 and CDR2 sequences are SGDLS and YYNGEE. The CDR3 region has the DNA TGTGCCAGCAGCGTGGGGACAGCGGCTGGAAACACCATATATTTT. It encodes CASSVGTAAGNTIYF.

The chain carries TRBV5-1 and TRBJ1-1, with a weak D call TRBD1 (5 bases). The CDR3 spans 14 residues. V lost 4 bases, J lost 6 bases, and 16 bases lay in between. CDR1 is SGHRS, CDR2 YFSETQ, per germline. In nucleotides, the CDR3 is TGCGCCAGCAGCCACCCTTCGGGGGGTTCTGAAGCTTTCTTT. Translating gives CASSHPSGGSEAFF. Full variable domain (outside the CDR3, taken from reference TRBV5-1 and TRBJ1-1): KAGVTQTPRYLIKTRGQQVTLSCSPISGHRSVSWYQQTPGQGLQFLFEYFSETQRNKGNFPGRFSGRQFSNSRSEMNVSTLELGDSALYLCASSHPSGGSEAFFGQGTRLTVV.

The table lists this clone with a count of one. The V and J genes are TRBV27 and TRBJ1-2; possibly TRBD1 for D (5 bases). The CDR3 extends over 14 amino acids. Germline V lookup: CDR1 MNHEY, CDR2 SMNVEV (reference sequence). The germline V and J ends were trimmed by 4 bases and 4 bases, with 13 bases remaining between them. This CDR3 is CASSYNRLSYGYTF. The CDR3 DNA reads TGTGCCAGCAGTTACAACAGGCTCTCCTATGGCTACACCTTC.

CDR3 loop: CSVPRPNEQFF. CDR3 DNA: TGCAGCGTCCCCCGTCCCAATGAGCAGTTCTTC. The rearrangement uses TRBV29-1 and TRBJ2-1, with D uncertain. V was cut by 6 bases and J by 6 bases, with 9 bases left in between. CDR1 SQVTM and CDR2 ANQGSEA come from the germline V gene. This CDR3 region has 11 residues.

This clone came up once. The chain links TRBV29-1 to TRBJ2-7; weak D call: TRBD1 (6 bases). There are 13 residues in the CDR3. Germline V gene lookup returns CDR1 SQVTM and CDR2 ANQGSEA. The V gene lost 5 bases and the J gene lost 4 bases, with 15 bases spanning the gap. DNA for the CDR3: TGCAGCGTTCTTCCAGGGGCTGGGTACGAGCAGTACTTC. Translated: CSVLPGAGYEQYF.

CDR3 sequence reads: CASLYDEKLFF. The CDR3 DNA sequence: TGCGCCAGCCTCTACGATGAAAAACTGTTTTTT. The chain links TRBV10-2 to TRBJ1-4, with D uncertain. The germline V gene has CDR1 WSHSY and CDR2 SAAADI. The CDR3 has 11 residues. The germline V and J ends were trimmed by 8 bases and 6 bases, with 7 bases remaining between them.

In regard to this clone: A read error may account for a junction end that differs from germline. This chain connects TRBV7-7 to TRBJ1-2, with D perhaps matching TRBD1 (5 bases). Germline-derived CDR1 and CDR2 are SSHAT and FNYEAQ (reference sequence). The CDR3 runs to 14 residues. The CDR3 loop is CASSLGQGSYGYTF. CDR3 nucleotides: TGTGCTAGCAGCTTGGGGCAGGGAAGCTATGGCTACACCTTC.

This clone was detected only once. V is TRBV5-6 and J is TRBJ2-2; the D gene is possibly TRBD2 (7 bases). V dropped 4 bases and J dropped 6 bases, with 10 bases sitting between them. Germline loops: CDR1 SGHDT, CDR2 YYEEEE. The CDR3 covers 13 residues. CDR3 loop: CASSGGAAGELFF. The CDR3 DNA sequence: TGTGCCAGCAGCGGGGGGGCGGCCGGGGAGCTGTTTTTT.

The chain combines TRBV6-1 with TRBJ1-2; D not resolved. The V end was cut by 8 bases, the J end by 6 bases, with 13 bases between. There are 12 residues in the CDR3. CDR1 is MNHNS, CDR2 SASEGT, per germline. CDR3 loop: CASGLVLDGYTF. In DNA form, the CDR3 reads TGTGCCAGCGGGTTAGTCCTAGATGGCTACACCTTC.

The V call is TRBV27, the J call TRBJ2-1; no reliable D call. The CDR3 contains 16 residues. Germline lookup yields CDR1 MNHEY and CDR2 SMNVEV (reference sequence). V was cut by 4 bases and J by 4 bases, with 17 bases left in between. CDR3 bases: TGTGCCAGCAGTTCAAGGAGATCTAATTTATACAATGAGCAGTTCTTC. It translates to CASSSRRSNLYNEQFF.

The chain links TRBV5-1 to TRBJ2-1; 9 nucleotides match TRBD1. Looked up from germline, CDR1 is SGHRS and CDR2 is YFSETQ. The CDR3 length is 15 residues. J lost 6 bases, V lost 1 base, and 5 bases had no gene match. The CDR3 coding sequence is TGCGCCAGCAGCTTGACAGGGGGCGCGGGCAATGAGCAGTTCTTC. This encodes CASSLTGGAGNEQFF. The full variable domain, its missing parts supplied by reference TRBV5-1 and TRBJ2-1, is KAGVTQTPRYLIKTRGQQVTLSCSPISGHRSVSWYQQTPGQGLQFLFEYFSETQRNKGNFPGRFSGRQFSNSRSEMNVSTLELGDSALYLCASSLTGGAGNEQFFGPGTRLTVL.

Written as DNA, the CDR3 is TGCGCCAGCAGCTTCAGGCAGGACTATAATGAGCAGTTCTTC. The encoded protein is CASSFRQDYNEQFF. The V call is TRBV5-1, the J call TRBJ2-1; perhaps TRBD2 as D (6 bases). V shed 2 bases and J shed 7 bases, with 13 bases lying between them. This CDR3 comprises 14 residues. CDR1 and CDR2 from the germline V gene are SGHRS and YFSETQ. Using reference TRBV5-1 and TRBJ2-1 for the parts outside the CDR3, the full variable domain is KAGVTQTPRYLIKTRGQQVTLSCSPISGHRSVSWYQQTPGQGLQFLFEYFSETQRNKGNFPGRFSGRQFSNSRSEMNVSTLELGDSALYLCASSFRQDYNEQFFGPGTRLTVL.

The chain has TRBV6-5 and TRBJ2-6; the D gene is possibly TRBD2 (5 bases). Trimming pared 4 bases from V and 0 bases from J, leaving 10 bases between. CDR1 and CDR2 (germline): MNHEY, SVGAGI. The CDR3 spans 16 residues. In nucleotides, the CDR3 is TGTGCCAGCAGTTCTAGCAGCCACTCTGGGGCCAACGTCCTGACTTTC. It yields the protein CASSSSSHSGANVLTF.

The chain couples TRBV4-1 to TRBJ2-5; weak D call: TRBD1 (5 bases). Judging by the DNA end, TRBJ2-7 fits better; the J call may be wrong. The CDR3 length is 14 residues. Germline V CDR1 and CDR2: MGHRA, YSYEKL. DNA of the CDR3: TGCGCCAGCAGCCAACAGACAGTCTCCTACGAGCAGTACTTC. Amino acid sequence: CASSQQTVSYEQYF.

This rearrangement joins TRBV6-5 to TRBJ1-1, with a tentative D call TRBD1 (5 bases). CDR3 length: 13 amino acids. Germline lookup yields CDR1 MNHEY and CDR2 SVGAGI. Trimming removed 6 bases at V and 5 bases at J, with 13 bases between. The CDR3 DNA reads as TGTGCCAGCAGCTTGGGGGGGGTGACTGAAGCTTTCTTT. This translates into CASSLGGVTEAFF.

The rearrangement links TRBV7-9 to TRBJ1-1; D is unresolved. CDR3 size: 15 residues. Germline lookup yields CDR1 SEHNR and CDR2 FQNEAQ (reference sequence). V was trimmed by 1 base and J by 4 bases, leaving 13 bases between them. CDR3 residues: CASSLEGEIITEAFF. In DNA, the CDR3 is TGTGCCAGCAGCTTAGAGGGAGAAATTATCACTGAAGCTTTCTTT.

The chain has TRBV10-3 and TRBJ2-3, with 7 bases identical to TRBD2. V trimming: 2 bases; J trimming: 4 bases; junction bases outside the gene matches: 3. The CDR3 runs to 14 residues. Germline V gives CDR1 ENHRY, CDR2 SYGVKD. Here the CDR3 reads CAISEGTTPDTQYF. CDR3 nucleotide sequence: TGTGCCATCAGTGAGGGGACTACGCCAGATACGCAGTATTTT.

V gene TRBV28 combines with J gene TRBJ2-1, with 7 bases fitting TRBD2. V lost 3 bases, J lost 6 bases, and 5 bases stayed unmatched. The length of the CDR3 is 14 residues. Germline V lookup: CDR1 MDHEN, CDR2 SYDVKM. This CDR3 is CASSFSGWSNEQFF. Here the CDR3 DNA reads TGTGCCAGCAGTTTTAGCGGGTGGTCCAATGAGCAGTTCTTC.